Shown below are 12 T cell receptor beta chains from a single sample sequenced in a study of T cell repertoires in cytomegalovirus infection. These receptors have no identified antigens. TCRdb reprocessed the reads via MiXCR and lists one record per CDR3 protein. The table has roughly 990,000 distinct CDR3 sequences, roughly 30% seen once. This material consisted of cultured CD8+ T cells from PBMCs, taken from culture after CMV antigen stimulation. The source is a human donor in good health (CMV status not recorded). Some clones in this sample may be carry-over from other donors' samples.

There are a few counts of this clonotype. The chain couples TRBV27 to TRBJ2-6; no clear D gene. CDR1 is MNHEY, CDR2 SMNVEV, per germline (reference sequence). The CDR3 has 12 amino acids. The V end lost 5 bases, the J end lost 5 bases, and 4 bases lay between the germline ends. Here the CDR3 reads CASSNRANVLTF. CDR3 DNA sequence: TGTGCCAGCAGTAACCGGGCCAACGTCCTGACTTTC. Full variable domain (rest looked up from reference TRBV27 and TRBJ2-6): EAQVTQNPRYLITVTGKKLTVTCSQNMNHEYMSWYRQDPGLGLRQIYYSMNVEVTDKGDVPEGYKVSRKEKRNFPLILESPSPNQTSLYFCASSNRANVLTFGAGSRLTVL.

This clonotype was picked up many times. This rearrangement joins TRBV6-5 to TRBJ2-5; no definite D call. The CDR3 runs to 15 residues. CDR1 and CDR2 (germline): MNHEY, SVGAGI. Trimming shortened V by 1 base and J by 3 bases, and 12 bases separated the two germline ends. The CDR3 here is CASSYYFEAEETQYF. CDR3 nucleotide sequence: TGTGCCAGCAGTTACTACTTTGAGGCGGAAGAGACCCAGTACTTC.

The genes are TRBV12-3 or TRBV12-4 and TRBJ2-7; D is uncertain. V lost 4 bases to trimming and J lost 9 bases, with 13 bases between them. CDR3 size: 12 residues. CDR3 loop: CASSSNNPGQYF. CDR3 nucleotide sequence: TGTGCCAGCAGTTCCAACAATCCCGGGCAGTACTTC.

In its sample, this clonotype was seen a few times. The chain uses TRBV19 and TRBJ1-1; D call uncertain. The CDR3 has 15 amino acids. Germline V lookup: CDR1 LNHDA, CDR2 SQIVND (reference sequence). Between the trimmed V and J ends, which lost 7 bases and 0 bases, there was a span of 15 bases. The CDR3 region has the DNA TGTGCCAGTAACCGATTGAGAGGACTGAACACTGAAGCTTTCTTT. Its protein product is CASNRLRGLNTEAFF. The full variable domain, completed using reference TRBV19 and TRBJ1-1, is DGGITQSPKYLFRKEGQNVTLSCEQNLNHDAMYWYRQDPGQGLRLIYYSQIVNDFQKGDIAEGYSVSREKKESFPLTVTSAQKNPTAFYLCASNRLRGLNTEAFFGQGTRLTVV.

As concerns this clonotype: A much larger clone sits a single nucleotide away, making a read error possible. This chain links TRBV7-2 with TRBJ2-1, with TRBD1 identical over 9 bases. The CDR3 extends over 18 amino acids. The germline V gene encodes CDR1 SGHTA and CDR2 FQGNSA. CDR3 region: CVSSLALGQGIPYNEQFF. DNA of the CDR3: TGTGTCAGCAGCTTAGCTCTCGGACAGGGGATCCCCTACAATGAGCAGTTCTTC.

This rearrangement joins TRBV10-3 to TRBJ1-6; possibly TRBD1 for D (6 bases). Germline V gene sequence: CDR1 ENHRY, CDR2 SYGVKD. V gave up 2 bases and J gave up 7 bases, with 9 bases separating them. The CDR3 has 14 residues. This CDR3 is CAISELGANSPLHF. CDR3 DNA sequence: TGTGCCATCAGTGAGCTGGGGGCGAATTCACCCCTCCACTTT.

This clonotype was seen a handful of times. V is TRBV10-3 and J is TRBJ1-2; D gene unclear. The germline gives CDR1 ENHRY, CDR2 SYGVKD. The ends were cut back, 3 bases at V and 2 bases at J, with 10 bases in the middle. This CDR3 spans 14 amino acids. The CDR3: CAISDLDSNYGYTF. DNA for the CDR3: TGTGCCATCAGTGACCTAGACTCAAACTATGGCTACACCTTC.

This clonotype was recorded many times. The chain has TRBV12-3 or TRBV12-4 and TRBJ1-1, with 8 bases identical to TRBD1. The V gene end was trimmed by 0 bases and the J gene end by 5 bases; junction bases not matched to a gene: 8. The CDR3 contains 16 residues. CDR3 residues: CASSLARYRGGTEAFF. In nucleotides, the CDR3 is TGTGCCAGCAGTTTAGCGCGTTACAGGGGGGGGACTGAAGCTTTCTTT.

This clonotype was seen more than once but under ten times. The chain is built from TRBV6-1 and TRBJ1-2, with D possibly TRBD1 on 6 matching bases. This CDR3 is 14 amino acids long. Germline loops: CDR1 MNHNS, CDR2 SASEGT. V shed 7 bases and J shed 5 bases, with 17 bases lying between them. CDR3 protein: CASNWGPGVYGYTF. In DNA, the CDR3 is TGTGCCAGCAACTGGGGGCCCGGAGTTTATGGCTACACCTTC.

V is TRBV6-8 and J is TRBJ1-3; D call uncertain. The CDR3 sequence is 14 residues long. Germline CDR1 and CDR2: MNHGY and SAAAGT. V was trimmed by 2 bases and J by 1 base, leaving 6 bases between them. In DNA form, the CDR3 reads TGTGCCAGCAGTTACGTTGGGTCTGGAAACACCATATATTTT. Residues: CASSYVGSGNTIYF.

This clonotype was seen only a few times. The chain uses TRBV19 and TRBJ1-5; TRBD1 aligns across 10 bases. The length of the CDR3 is 19 residues. Germline CDR1 and CDR2: LNHDA and SQIVND (reference sequence). J gave up 2 bases and V 6 bases, and 16 bases lay outside the gene matches. The CDR3, as DNA: TGTGCCAGTAGCAAACTTCCGGGACAGGGGAGACGGGGCAATCAGCCCCAGCATTTT. It yields the protein CASSKLPGQGRRGNQPQHF.

CDR3 in DNA: TGCGCCAGCAGCCCCCGCGAGGGGGTTGCTAATGAAAAACTGTTTTTT. Protein sequence: CASSPREGVANEKLFF. The V call is TRBV4-1, the J call TRBJ1-4, with D perhaps TRBD1 (6 bases). With 4 bases removed from V and 3 bases from J, the gap between germline ends came to 15 bases. CDR1 is MGHRA and CDR2 is YSYEKL in the germline V gene. The CDR3 has 16 residues.